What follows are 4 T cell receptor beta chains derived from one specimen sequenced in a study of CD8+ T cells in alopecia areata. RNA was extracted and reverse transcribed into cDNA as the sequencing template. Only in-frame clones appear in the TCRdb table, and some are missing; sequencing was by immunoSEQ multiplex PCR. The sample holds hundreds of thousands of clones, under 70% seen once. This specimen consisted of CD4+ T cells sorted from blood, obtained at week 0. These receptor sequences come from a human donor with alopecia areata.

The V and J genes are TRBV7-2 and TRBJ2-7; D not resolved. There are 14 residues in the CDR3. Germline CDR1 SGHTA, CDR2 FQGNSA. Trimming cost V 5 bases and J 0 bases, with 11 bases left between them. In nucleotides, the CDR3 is TGTGCCAGCAGCGCACGCCCCGGCTCCTACGAGCAGTACTTC. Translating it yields CASSARPGSYEQYF.

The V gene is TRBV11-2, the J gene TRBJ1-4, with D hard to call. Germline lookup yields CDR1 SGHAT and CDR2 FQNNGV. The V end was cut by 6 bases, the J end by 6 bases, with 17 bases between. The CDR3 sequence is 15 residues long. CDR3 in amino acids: CASSSWTNVDEKLFF. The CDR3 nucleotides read TGTGCCAGCAGTTCTTGGACGAACGTCGATGAAAAACTGTTTTTT.

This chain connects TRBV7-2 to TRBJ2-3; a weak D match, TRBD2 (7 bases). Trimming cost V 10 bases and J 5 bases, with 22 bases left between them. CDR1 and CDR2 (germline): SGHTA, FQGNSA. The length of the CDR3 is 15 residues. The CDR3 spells CATTLLGGQGDTQYF. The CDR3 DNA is TGTGCCACGACACTGTTGGGGGGGCAGGGAGATACGCAGTATTTT.

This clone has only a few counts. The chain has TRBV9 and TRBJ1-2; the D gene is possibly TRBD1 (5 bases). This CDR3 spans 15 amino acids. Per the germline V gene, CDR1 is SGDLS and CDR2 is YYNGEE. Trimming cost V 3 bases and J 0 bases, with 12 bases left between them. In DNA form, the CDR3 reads TGTGCCAGCAGCGCCGGGGACGGGGCTAACTATGGCTACACCTTC. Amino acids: CASSAGDGANYGYTF.